This T cell receptor (beta chain) was identified in a study of tumor and adjacent non-tumor tissue in lung cancer. Looking at the study overall: Patients comprised roughly 12 adenocarcinoma, 2 squamous cell carcinoma and 1 small cell lung cancer. Some 4.1 million productive TCRbeta reads were obtained per sample on average.

The library came from three nested PCR rounds adapted from ARM-PCR protocols. TCRdb redid the calling of the multiplex PCR reads with MiXCR, one entry per CDR3 protein. The table has approximately 130,000 distinct CDR3 sequences, 66% seen once. Overall study results and limits: Normal lung showed higher cumulative top 100 clone frequency than tumor.

V was shortened by 6 bases and J by 7 bases, with 17 bases between the two germline ends. CDR3 length: 14 amino acids. This sample's RNA came from whole unsorted tissue. Between August and November 2014, newly diagnosed, chemotherapy-naive lung cancer patients underwent thoracic surgery in China. This clonotype was seen only once. Its antigen is not known. This sequence joins TRBV12-3 or TRBV12-4 and TRBJ2-3; D possibly corresponds to TRBD2 (5 bases). The TCR originated in a man under 40 with non-small cell lung cancer. The sample consisted of lung tumor tissue. The CDR3 bases are TGTGCCAGCAGCCCCCCACTTATAGCGTATACGCAGTATTTT. Its translation: CASSPPLIAYTQYF.